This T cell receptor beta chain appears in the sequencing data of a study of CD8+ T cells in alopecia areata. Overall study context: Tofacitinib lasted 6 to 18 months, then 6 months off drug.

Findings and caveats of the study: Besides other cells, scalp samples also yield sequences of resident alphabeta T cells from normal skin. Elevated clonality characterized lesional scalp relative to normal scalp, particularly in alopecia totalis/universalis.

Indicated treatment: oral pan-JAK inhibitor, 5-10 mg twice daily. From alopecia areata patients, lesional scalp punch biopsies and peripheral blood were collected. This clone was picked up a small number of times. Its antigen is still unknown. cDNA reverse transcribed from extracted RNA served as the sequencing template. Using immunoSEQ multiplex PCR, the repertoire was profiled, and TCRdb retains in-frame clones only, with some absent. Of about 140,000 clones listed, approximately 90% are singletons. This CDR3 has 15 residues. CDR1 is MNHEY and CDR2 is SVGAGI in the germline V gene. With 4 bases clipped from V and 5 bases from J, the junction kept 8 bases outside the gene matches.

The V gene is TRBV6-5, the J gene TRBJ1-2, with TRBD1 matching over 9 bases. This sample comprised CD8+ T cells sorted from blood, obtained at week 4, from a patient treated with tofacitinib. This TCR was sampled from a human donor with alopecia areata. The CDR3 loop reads CASSSTGGSSYGYTF. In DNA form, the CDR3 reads TGTGCCAGCAGTTCGACAGGGGGATCTAGTTATGGCTACACCTTC.